This TCR beta chain came from a study of blood T cells in healthy people across ages. In germline, CDR1 is SGHNT, CDR2 YYREEE (reference sequence). V lost 2 bases and J lost 3; bases outside the gene matches: 9. The CDR3 contains 16 residues. A second roughly 6 to 11 cycle PCR used barcoded and J-beta primers. TCRdb redid the calling of the 5' RACE reads with MiXCR, one entry per CDR3 protein. The profile shows 760,000 or so distinct CDR3 sequences, around 25% of them singletons. This sample also appeared in a second study, on T cells of mothers and their children.

The sample was blood. This chain connects TRBV5-4 to TRBJ2-5; 8 positions agree with TRBD2. The source of this sequence is a boy younger than 18 in good health. The CDR3 loop reads CASSFGGLDFKETQYF. The CDR3 DNA follows: TGTGCCAGCAGCTTTGGGGGACTAGATTTTAAAGAGACCCAGTACTTC.